The T cell receptor (beta chain) described here comes from a study of PD-1 blockade in classical Hodgkin lymphoma (dated by TCRdb to about 2020). For context, the study as a whole: Nivolumab dosing was 3 mg/kg intravenously every 2 weeks, continuing until either disease progression or unacceptable toxicity. The study used TCR beta sequencing and CyTOF to define a peripheral blood immune signature of response to PD-1 blockade in classical Hodgkin lymphoma. Beyond this particular receptor, the publication reports: Lower diversity was observed in patients in whom nivolumab was started less than 1 year after ASCT, and these patients were excluded from later analyses so that confounding by immune reconstitution would be avoided. The study was limited to a single clinical trial cohort, and causes of repertoire differences, possibly disease activity or prior therapy, remained undefined. By C4D1, a significant rise was seen in CD4+ TCR diversity but not in CD8+ TCR diversity (p=0.0027 vs p=0.16), and the rise was most apparent among complete responders (p=0.02). Trial patients with a complete response had baseline diversity similar to that of newly diagnosed patients, while partial responders and progressors had significantly lower diversity. Baseline TCR diversity was reported to be lower in newly diagnosed patients than in healthy donors and to be lower still in relapsed/refractory patients.

The Qiagen DNeasy kit was used to extract genomic DNA both from unsorted PBMCs and from the negatively selected CD4+ and CD8+ fractions. TCR beta CDR3 regions were amplified by immunoSEQ multiplex PCR using primers annealing to V and J segments. A synthetic immune receptor repertoire was used to minimize amplification bias, and any residual bias was removed computationally once sequencing was done. Concerning the study's data processing: Custom Python scripts were used to quantify repertoire diversity as the Shannon entropy index. Unsorted, CD4+ and CD8+ repertoires were examined separately, except in combined analyses, for which CD4+ and CD8+ sequences were merged in silico. A clone counted as expanded when the clone's frequency after treatment rose at least 2-fold relative to C1D1, and clones undetected at baseline were given a pseudocount of 0.5. Clones with 0 or 1 copy at C1D1 were defined as singleton clones, while clones with 2 or more copies were defined as non-singleton clones. Clones expanded in unsorted samples were labelled as CD4+, CD8+ or unknown by matching protein sequences in sorted samples from the same patient. Diversity changes from C1D1 to C4D1 were tested in paired samples using Wilcoxon tests. TCRdb carries this immuneACCESS record with in-frame sequences only. Its versions omit some clonotypes, under half of them owing to an unresolved V gene in the studies checked, with the rest unexplained. The D gene and trimming were derived from the DNA, and the V and J assignments and clone size from that table. The sample table lists roughly 4,000 clones, around 87% of them with a count of one. Of the sample, about 28% is held by the ten largest clones.

Taken with the paper, the label for time point translates to: cycle 1 day 1 (C1D1), immediately before nivolumab initiation. All trial patients had relapsed after autologous stem cell transplantation, with cohorts A, B and C differing in prior brentuximab vedotin exposure. Magnetic negative selection with a Miltenyi CD4+ T cell isolation kit was used to purify CD4+ T cells from thawed PBMCs. The trial cohort included around 60 patients with relapsed/refractory classical Hodgkin lymphoma, and each patient had a best overall response of complete response, partial response or progressive disease. Single-agent nivolumab was administered to trial patients in the multi-cohort phase II CheckMate 205 trial. An independent review committee assessed best overall response by applying the 2007 International Working Group response criteria. PBMCs from the trial were collected at three points: immediately before nivolumab initiation (C1D1), and during therapy at cycle 2 day 1 and cycle 4 day 1. Peripheral blood was collected in 8 mL Vacutainer Cell Preparation Tubes, from which PBMCs were isolated by centrifugation and then cryopreserved. Purified CD4+ and CD8+ fractions were prepared only for cases in which an additional PBMC sample was available. On LS columns in a quadroMACS separator, the magnetically labelled cells were depleted, and the flow-through was collected as the purified fraction.

The germline V gene specifies SGHVS as CDR1 and FNYEAQ as CDR2. From the cysteine through the phenylalanine, the CDR3 covers 13 amino acids. The CDR3 DNA has 39 bases and is translated from base 1. Cut back by 5 bases and 9 bases, the V and J ends lie 11 bases apart. This clone was seen more than once but under ten times. No cognate antigen has been identified for it. No clone much larger than this one lies a single base away; base qualities are absent. The V and J segments used are TRBV7-6 and TRBJ1-6; matching of 5 bases hints at TRBD1 as the D gene. This clonotype was sampled from a human donor with classical Hodgkin lymphoma. The sample here was CD4+ T cells from blood, taken at baseline. The CDR3 region has the sequence CASSNVGGSPLHF. The nucleotide sequence is TGTGCCAGCAGCAATGTTGGGGGTTCACCCCTCCACTTT.